This T cell receptor (beta chain) is from a study of shared clonotypes between healthy human individuals. Study-level findings and limits: Investigators expected sequencing depth to affect clonotype sharing among donors.

On this clone: Its antigen is undetermined.

Looked up from germline, CDR1 is PRHDT and CDR2 is FYEKMQ (reference sequence). Trimming removed 4 bases from V and 5 bases from J, with 8 bases in between. CDR3 length: 12 residues. Naive CD8 cells lacked CD45RO and underwent positive selection for CCR7, leaving out terminally differentiated effector memory CD45RA+ cells. Some clones are missing from TCRdb's copy, which holds only in-frame ones; the method was immunoSEQ multiplex PCR. Of 560,000 or so clones in the sample, approximately 96% were seen once. The chain is built from TRBV13 and TRBJ1-2; D not resolved. Sequencing input: naive CD8+ T cells sorted from blood. The sequence was obtained from a woman aged 25-40 years in good health. Written as DNA, the CDR3 is TGTGCCAGCAGCTCGACACTTTATGGCTACACCTTC. Its translation: CASSSTLYGYTF. The full variable domain, with the rest looked up from reference TRBV13 and TRBJ1-2, is AAGVIQSPRHLIKEKRETATLKCYPIPRHDTVYWYQQGPGQDPQFLISFYEKMQSDKGSIPDRFSAQQFSDYHSELNMSSLELGDSALYFCASSSTLYGYTFGSGTRLTVV.